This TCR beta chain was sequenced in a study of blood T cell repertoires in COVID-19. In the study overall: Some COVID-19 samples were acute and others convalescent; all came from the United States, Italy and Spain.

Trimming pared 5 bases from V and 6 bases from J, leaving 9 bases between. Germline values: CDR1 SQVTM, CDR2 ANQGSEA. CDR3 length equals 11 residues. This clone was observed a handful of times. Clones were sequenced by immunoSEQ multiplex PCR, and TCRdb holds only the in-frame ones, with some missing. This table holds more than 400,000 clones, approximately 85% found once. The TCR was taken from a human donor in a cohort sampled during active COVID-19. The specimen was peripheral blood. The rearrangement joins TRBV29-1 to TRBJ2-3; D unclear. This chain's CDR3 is CSVRYWDTQYF. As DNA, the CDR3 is TGCAGCGTTCGTTACTGGGATACGCAGTATTTT.